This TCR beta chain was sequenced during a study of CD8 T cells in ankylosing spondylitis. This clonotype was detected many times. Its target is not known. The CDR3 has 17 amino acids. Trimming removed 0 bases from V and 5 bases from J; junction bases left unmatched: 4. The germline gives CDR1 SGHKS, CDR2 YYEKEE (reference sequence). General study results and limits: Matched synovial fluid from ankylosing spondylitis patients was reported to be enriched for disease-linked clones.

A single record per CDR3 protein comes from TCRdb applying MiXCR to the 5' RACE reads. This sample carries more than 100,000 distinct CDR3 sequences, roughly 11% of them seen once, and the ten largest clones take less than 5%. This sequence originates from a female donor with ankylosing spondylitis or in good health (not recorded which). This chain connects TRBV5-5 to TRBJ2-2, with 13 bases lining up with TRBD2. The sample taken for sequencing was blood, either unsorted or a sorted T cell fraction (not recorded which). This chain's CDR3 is CASSLAGTSGKTGELFF. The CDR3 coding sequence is TGTGCCAGCAGCTTGGCCGGGACTAGCGGGAAGACCGGGGAGCTGTTTTTT.